This T cell receptor (beta chain) was obtained from a study of identical twins. This CDR3 spans 16 amino acids. Germline trimming cut 6 bases from V and 6 bases from J; bases unmatched to any gene: 16. Germline values: CDR1 ENHRY, CDR2 SYGVKD. Using its own MiXCR run on the 5' RACE reads, TCRdb lists one record per CDR3 protein. This sample has about 890,000 distinct CDR3 sequences, with roughly 12% found just once. This clonotype showed up just a few times. These data were also filed under a second study, of yellow fever vaccine responses in identical twins.

The sequencing sample was made of PBMCs. The chain joins TRBV10-3 to TRBJ2-7, with TRBD2 matching 8 bases. This TCR was sampled from a woman aged 18-29 years in good health. CDR3 protein: CAISYRLSGTGGEQYF. CDR3 coding DNA: TGTGCCATCAGCTACCGACTTAGCGGGACTGGGGGCGAGCAGTACTTC.